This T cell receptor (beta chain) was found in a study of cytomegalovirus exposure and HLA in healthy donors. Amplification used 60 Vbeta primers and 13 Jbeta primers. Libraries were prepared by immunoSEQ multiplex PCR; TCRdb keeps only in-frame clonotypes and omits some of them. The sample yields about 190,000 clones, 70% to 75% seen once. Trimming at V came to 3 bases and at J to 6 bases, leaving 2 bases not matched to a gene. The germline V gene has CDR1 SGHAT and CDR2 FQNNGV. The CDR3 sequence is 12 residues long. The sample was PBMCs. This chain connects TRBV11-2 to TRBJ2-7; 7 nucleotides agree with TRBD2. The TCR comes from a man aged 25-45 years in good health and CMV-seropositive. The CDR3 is CASSFPGGEQYF. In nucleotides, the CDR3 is TGTGCCAGCAGCTTCCCGGGAGGCGAGCAGTACTTC.